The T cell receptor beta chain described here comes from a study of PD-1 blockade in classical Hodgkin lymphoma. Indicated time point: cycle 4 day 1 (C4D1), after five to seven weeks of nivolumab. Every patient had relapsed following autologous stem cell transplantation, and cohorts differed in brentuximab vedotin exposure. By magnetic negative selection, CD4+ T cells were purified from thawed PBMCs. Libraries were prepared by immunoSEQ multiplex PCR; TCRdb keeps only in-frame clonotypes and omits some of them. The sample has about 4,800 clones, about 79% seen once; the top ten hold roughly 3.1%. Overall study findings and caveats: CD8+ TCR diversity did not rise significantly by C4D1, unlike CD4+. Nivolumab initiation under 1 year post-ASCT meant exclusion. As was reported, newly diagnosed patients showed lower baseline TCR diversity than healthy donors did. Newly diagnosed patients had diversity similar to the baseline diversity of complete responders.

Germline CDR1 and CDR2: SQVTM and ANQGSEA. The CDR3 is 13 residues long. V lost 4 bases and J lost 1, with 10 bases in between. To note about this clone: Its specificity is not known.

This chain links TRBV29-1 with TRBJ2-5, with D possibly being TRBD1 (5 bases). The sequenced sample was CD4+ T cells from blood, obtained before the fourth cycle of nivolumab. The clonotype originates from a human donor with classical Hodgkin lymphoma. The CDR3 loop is CSVAGYSQETQYF. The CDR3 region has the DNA TGCAGCGTTGCAGGGTACAGCCAAGAGACCCAGTACTTC.